One sample yielded the 23 T cell receptor beta chains listed below, sequenced in a study of cytomegalovirus exposure and HLA in healthy donors. Amplification used 60 Vbeta primers and 13 Jbeta primers. Assay used: immunoSEQ multiplex PCR; TCRdb lists only in-frame clones, some missing. This table has approximately 110,000 clones, 75% to 85% appearing once. The sample taken for sequencing was PBMCs. These receptors were obtained from a middle-aged man in good health and CMV-seronegative.

The chain couples TRBV6-5 to TRBJ2-7, with D maybe TRBD1 (5 bases). V shed 2 bases and J shed 0 bases, with 14 bases lying between them. Germline loops: CDR1 MNHEY, CDR2 SVGAGI. There are 16 residues in the CDR3. In DNA form, the CDR3 reads TGTGCCAGCAGTTACATGCCCAACGACAGCTCCTACGAGCAGTACGTC. It encodes CASSYMPNDSSYEQYV.

This chain links TRBV5-1 with TRBJ1-1, with 8 nucleotides matching TRBD1. Germline V lookup: CDR1 SGHRS, CDR2 YFSETQ. Trimming cost V 4 bases and J 5 bases; bases outside gene matches: 4. The CDR3 sequence is 13 residues long. The CDR3 region is CASSPGGRTEAFF. The CDR3 nucleotides read TGCGCCAGCAGCCCAGGGGGCAGAACTGAAGCTTTCTTT.

This clone appeared a single time. The V and J genes are TRBV4-3 and TRBJ1-2; the D gene is possibly TRBD1 (5 bases). V was clipped by 0 bases and J by 4 bases, with 15 bases between them. This CDR3 is built from 16 residues. Germline values: CDR1 LGHNA, CDR2 YSLEER. In nucleotides, the CDR3 is TGCGCCAGCAGCCAAGATCTCAGGGTAAAAACCTATGGCTACACCTTC. This translates into CASSQDLRVKTYGYTF.

The chain recombines TRBV9 with TRBJ1-4; 9 bases agree with TRBD1. Looked up from germline, CDR1 is SGDLS and CDR2 is YYNGEE. CDR3 length: 16 amino acids. V lost 0 bases and J lost 6; bases outside the gene matches: 6. For the CDR3, the DNA is TGTGCCAGCAGCGTAGAACAGGGGGCCGGATATGAAAAACTGTTTTTT. Translated: CASSVEQGAGYEKLFF. The full variable domain, its missing parts supplied by reference TRBV9 and TRBJ1-4, is DSGVTQTPKHLITATGQRVTLRCSPRSGDLSVYWYQQSLDQGLQFLIQYYNGEERAKGNILERFSAQQFPDLHSELNLSSLELGDSALYFCASSVEQGAGYEKLFFGSGTQLSVL.

J is TRBJ2-7 and V is TRBV12-2; the table's D gene call, TRBD1, was not cross checked with the DNA. TRBV12-2 is a listed pseudogene. The CDR3 spans 17 residues. CDR3 amino acids: CASRPKGSGHLTYEQYV. CDR3 nucleotide sequence: TGTGCAAGTCGCCCAAAGGGGTCGGGCCACCTTACCTACGAGCAGTACGTC.

This sequence joins TRBV7-2 and TRBJ1-2, with D tentatively TRBD1 (5 bases). The V and J ends lost 5 bases and 7 bases respectively, with 20 bases between them. Per the germline V gene, CDR1 is SGHTA and CDR2 is FQGNSA. The CDR3 length is 15 residues. Here the CDR3 DNA reads TGTGCCAGCAGCCCCAATAGTGGGGGGGGAGGTGGCTACACCTTC. This gives the protein CASSPNSGGGGGYTF.

The rearrangement uses TRBV29-1 and TRBJ1-5; 7 bases agree with TRBD1. This CDR3 spans 13 amino acids. V was clipped by 3 bases and J by 6 bases; unmatched bases: 5. CDR1 is SQVTM and CDR2 is ANQGSEA in the germline V gene. The CDR3, as DNA: TGCAGCGTTGAGGGCCAGGGGGGTCAGCCCCAGCATTTT. Translation: CSVEGQGGQPQHF.

The chain carries TRBV18 and TRBJ1-1; D is ambiguous. Germline V gene data show CDR1 as KGHSH and CDR2 as LQKENI. V was shortened by 3 bases and J by 0 bases, with 11 bases between the two germline ends. This CDR3 comprises 15 residues. The CDR3 region is CASSPSTGMNTEAFF. CDR3 nucleotide sequence: TGTGCCAGCTCACCCTCGACGGGTATGAACACTGAAGCTTTCTTT. The full variable domain, its missing parts supplied by reference TRBV18 and TRBJ1-1, is NAGVMQNPRHLVRRRGQEARLRCSPMKGHSHVYWYRQLPEEGLKFMVYLQKENIIDESGMPKERFSAEFPKEGPSILRIQQVVRGDSAAYFCASSPSTGMNTEAFFGQGTRLTVV.

V gene TRBV7-9 combines with J gene TRBJ2-6; possibly TRBD1 for D (6 bases). CDR3 length equals 16 residues. V was shortened by 5 bases and J by 0 bases, with 11 bases between the two germline ends. Germline CDR1 reads SEHNR; CDR2 reads FQNEAQ (reference sequence). The CDR3 sequence: CASSRQVLSGANVLTF. The CDR3, as DNA: TGTGCCAGCAGCCGACAGGTCCTCTCTGGGGCCAACGTCCTGACTTTC.

This clone is a singleton in its sample. The J gene is TRBJ2-1, the V gene TRBV5-1; 9 nucleotides agree with TRBD2. The CDR3 loop spans 15 amino acids. Germline V gives CDR1 SGHRS, CDR2 YFSETQ. V gave up 0 bases and J gave up 4 bases; unmatched junction bases: 2. The CDR3 here is CASSLGGGGYNEQFF. Written as DNA, the CDR3 is TGCGCCAGCAGCTTGGGCGGGGGGGGATACAATGAGCAGTTCTTC. Combining the CDR3 with reference TRBV5-1 and TRBJ2-1 gives the whole variable domain KAGVTQTPRYLIKTRGQQVTLSCSPISGHRSVSWYQQTPGQGLQFLFEYFSETQRNKGNFPGRFSGRQFSNSRSEMNVSTLELGDSALYLCASSLGGGGYNEQFFGPGTRLTVL.

The J gene is TRBJ2-1, the V gene TRBV6-1; 13 bases are a match to TRBD2. This CDR3 has 18 residues. Germline CDR1 is MNHNS and CDR2 is SASEGT. V trimming: 2 bases; J trimming: 8 bases; junction bases outside the gene matches: 12. The CDR3 DNA follows: TGTGCCAGCAGTGAACCTACTAGCGGGGGGGACACTGGGGATGAGCAGTTCTTC. It yields the protein CASSEPTSGGDTGDEQFF.

The V and J genes are TRBV11-2 and TRBJ2-7; 8 nucleotides line up with TRBD1. Per germline, CDR1 SGHAT and CDR2 FQNNGV. The V and J ends lost 1 base and 4 bases, in that order; junction bases with no gene match: 3. The CDR3 totals 14 residues. CDR3 residues: CASSLAGTGYEQYV. CDR3 DNA sequence: TGTGCCAGCAGCTTAGCTGGGACAGGATACGAGCAGTACGTC.

The V gene is TRBV5-4, the J gene TRBJ1-1; 10 bases match TRBD1. CDR1 and CDR2 from the germline V gene are SGHNT and YYREEE (reference sequence). Losses at the gene ends were 4 bases for V and 0 bases for J; bases not matched to a gene: 9. This CDR3 spans 17 amino acids. DNA of the CDR3: TGTGCCAGCAGCCCGGGACAGGGGAGGGGGTTGAACACTGAAGCTTTCTTT. Translated, it gives CASSPGQGRGLNTEAFF.

This clone was observed a few times. A read error may produce the germline difference seen at one junction end. The chain is built from TRBV4-3 and TRBJ2-7; a weak D match, TRBD2 (7 bases). Germline CDR1 is LGHNA and CDR2 is YSLEER. The CDR3 contains 12 residues. CDR3 in DNA: TGCGCCAGCAGCCAAGATCGGGGGGCCTTCCACTTC. Its protein is CASSQDRGAFHF.

This clone was recorded a few times. The V gene is TRBV2, the J gene TRBJ1-4; 7 nucleotides line up with TRBD1. Germline V gene sequence: CDR1 SNHLY, CDR2 FYNNEI. V shed 4 bases and J 0 bases; nucleotides not matched to a gene: 23. The CDR3 contains 22 residues. CDR3 DNA: TGTGCCAGCAGTGTGTCGCCAGGGGGAAATAAAGCCCCCATTACAACTAATGAAAAACTGTTTTTT. As protein: CASSVSPGGNKAPITTNEKLFF. The full variable domain, rest sourced from reference TRBV2 and TRBJ1-4, is EPEVTQTPSHQVTQMGQEVILRCVPISNHLYFYWYRQILGQKVEFLVSFYNNEISEKSEIFDDQFSVERPDGSNFTLKIRSTKLEDSAMYFCASSVSPGGNKAPITTNEKLFFGSGTQLSVL.

The chain recombines TRBV30 with TRBJ2-1; TRBD2 aligns across 7 bases. V was clipped by 0 bases and J by 7 bases; unmatched bases: 6. This CDR3 comprises 14 residues. Germline V gives CDR1 GTSNPN, CDR2 SVGIG (reference sequence). The CDR3 nucleotides are TGTGCCTGGAGTGTAGCGGGGACTGAAAATGAGCAGTTCTTC. Amino acid sequence: CAWSVAGTENEQFF.

The CDR3 region is CASSLDRGNQPQHF. In DNA form, the CDR3 reads TGTGCCAGCAGCCTCGACAGGGGTAATCAGCCCCAGCATTTT. The rearrangement joins TRBV9 to TRBJ1-5, with TRBD1 identical over 8 bases. The germline gives CDR1 SGDLS, CDR2 YYNGEE. The CDR3 consists of 14 residues. V lost 4 bases and J lost 4; bases outside the gene matches: 4.

The CDR3: CASSPTSGGARDTQYF. The CDR3 nucleotides read TGTGCCAGCAGCCCGACTAGCGGGGGGGCCAGAGATACGCAGTATTTT. V gene TRBV5-6 combines with J gene TRBJ2-3; TRBD2 matches 14 bases. V shed 4 bases, J shed 5 bases, and the junction held 6 bases outside the gene matches. CDR1 and CDR2 from the germline V gene are SGHDT and YYEEEE. CDR3 size: 16 residues.

The chain couples TRBV7-9 to TRBJ1-2; possibly TRBD1 for D (6 bases). V gave up 8 bases and J gave up 3 bases, with 19 bases separating them. The germline V gene has CDR1 SEHNR and CDR2 FQNEAQ (reference sequence). The CDR3 consists of 15 residues. CDR3 sequence reads: CASGGGGVVDYGYTF. The CDR3 region has the DNA TGTGCCAGCGGGGGCGGGGGGGTGGTGGACTATGGCTACACCTTC. The full variable domain, with the rest looked up from reference TRBV7-9 and TRBJ1-2, is DTGVSQNPRHKITKRGQNVTFRCDPISEHNRLYWYRQTLGQGPEFLTYFQNEAQLEKSRLLSDRFSAERPKGSFSTLEIQRTEQGDSAMYLCASGGGGVVDYGYTFGSGTRLTVV.

The table lists this clone with a count of one. The chain employs TRBV28 and TRBJ2-3; TRBD1 aligns across 8 bases. The germline gives CDR1 MDHEN, CDR2 SYDVKM. Losses at the gene ends were 4 bases for V and 3 bases for J; bases not matched to a gene: 12. This CDR3 is 17 amino acids long. In nucleotides, the CDR3 is TGTGCCAGCAGTTCAGACCCGGACAGGGAAGAAACAGATACGCAGTATTTT. The encoded protein is CASSSDPDREETDTQYF.

The chain links TRBV7-2 to TRBJ1-2; tentatively, D is TRBD1 (6 bases). The length of the CDR3 is 13 residues. CDR1 is SGHTA and CDR2 is FQGNSA in the germline V gene. Trimming took off 5 bases at V and 8 bases at J, with 15 bases between the two ends. The CDR3 nucleotides are TGTGCCAGCAGCCGCCAGGGGTTGGGAGGCTACACCTTC. Translation gives CASSRQGLGGYTF. Supplemented by reference TRBV7-2 and TRBJ1-2, the full variable domain reads GAGVSQSPSNKVTEKGKDVELRCDPISGHTALYWYRQSLGQGLEFLIYFQGNSAPDKSGLPSDRFSAERTGGSVSTLTIQRTQQEDSAVYLCASSRQGLGGYTFGSGTRLTVV.

V gene TRBV7-2 combines with J gene TRBJ2-5, with D maybe TRBD2 (5 bases). Germline CDR1 is SGHTA and CDR2 is FQGNSA. The CDR3 is 14 amino acids. V dropped 1 base and J dropped 4 bases, with 10 bases sitting between them. The CDR3 nucleotides read TGTGCCAGCAGCTTAGAGCCGGGGATAGAGACCCAGTACTTC. It is translated as CASSLEPGIETQYF.

V is TRBV19 and J is TRBJ2-6; D not certain. This CDR3 has 15 residues. Trimming removed 3 bases at V and 0 bases at J, with 6 bases between. The germline V gene has CDR1 LNHDA and CDR2 SQIVND (reference sequence). CDR3 sequence: CASSMRLSGANVLTF. The CDR3 DNA sequence: TGTGCCAGTAGTATGAGACTCTCTGGGGCCAACGTCCTGACTTTC. The whole variable domain, filled in from reference TRBV19 and TRBJ2-6, reads DGGITQSPKYLFRKEGQNVTLSCEQNLNHDAMYWYRQDPGQGLRLIYYSQIVNDFQKGDIAEGYSVSREKKESFPLTVTSAQKNPTAFYLCASSMRLSGANVLTFGAGSRLTVL.